The 8 T cell receptor beta chains in this list originate from one sample, sequenced in a study of cytomegalovirus exposure and HLA in healthy donors. Primers: 60 Vbeta forward and 13 Jbeta reverse. The repertoire was sequenced with immunoSEQ multiplex PCR; TCRdb's copy has only in-frame clones and lacks some. Seen here are some 150,000 clones, about 75% observed once, and the top ten hold about 3.9%. Sequences were obtained from PBMCs. The receptors shown here come from a man between 18 and 35 years old in good health and CMV-seronegative.

The chain recombines TRBV2 with TRBJ2-3, with a weak D call TRBD2 (6 bases). The germline CDR1 and CDR2 sequences are SNHLY and FYNNEI. This CDR3 is 15 amino acids long. V was pared by 1 base and J by 4 bases, with 12 bases between. Here the CDR3 reads CASSEVLALADTQYF. As DNA, the CDR3 is TGTGCCAGCAGTGAAGTACTAGCCTTGGCAGATACGCAGTATTTT.

The V gene is TRBV30, the J gene TRBJ1-3, with D possibly matching TRBD1 (6 bases). The germline V gene encodes CDR1 GTSNPN and CDR2 SVGIG (reference sequence). Trimming left V 1 base short and J 0 bases short, with 10 bases between. The CDR3 is 15 residues long. CDR3 protein: CAWSAARGSGNTIYF. CDR3 DNA: TGTGCCTGGAGTGCGGCCAGGGGCTCTGGAAACACCATATATTTT.

This chain joins TRBV5-1 and TRBJ1-6; 10 bases match TRBD1. The CDR3 consists of 14 residues. The J segment lost 7 bases and the V segment lost 4 bases, leaving 2 bases of the junction unmatched. Per germline, CDR1 SGHRS and CDR2 YFSETQ. The DNA of the CDR3 is TGCGCCAGCAGCACGGGACAGGGGAATTCACCCCTCCACTTT. Its translation: CASSTGQGNSPLHF.

The chain recombines TRBV15 with TRBJ2-1; 9 bases align to TRBD2. Losses at the gene ends were 8 bases for V and 8 bases for J; bases not matched to a gene: 7. The CDR3 extends over 13 amino acids. The germline gives CDR1 LNHNV, CDR2 YYDKDF (reference sequence). This chain's CDR3 is CATDAGGPYEQFF. CDR3 coding DNA: TGTGCCACCGATGCGGGAGGGCCGTATGAGCAGTTCTTC.

The CDR3 protein is CASSISPDRGTVQETQYF. The CDR3 nucleotides read TGTGCCAGCAGCATATCCCCGGACAGGGGGACTGTTCAAGAGACCCAGTACTTC. This chain connects TRBV7-6 to TRBJ2-5, with 10 bases identical to TRBD1. The CDR3 spans 18 residues. The germline gives CDR1 SGHVS, CDR2 FNYEAQ. The junction had 14 bases not matched to a gene; V was cut back by 5 bases and J by 2 bases.

The chain employs TRBV12-5 and TRBJ1-1; D unclear. V was trimmed by 5 bases and J by 2 bases, leaving 6 bases between them. Germline CDR1 reads LGHNT; CDR2 reads FRNRAP. The CDR3 runs 12 residues. The CDR3 DNA follows: TGTGCTAGTGGTCACTTTAACACTGAAGCTTTCTTT. It translates to CASGHFNTEAFF.

V usage is TRBV7-9 and J usage is TRBJ2-1; the match to TRBD2 covers 10 bases. Per germline, CDR1 SEHNR and CDR2 FQNEAQ (reference sequence). This CDR3 is built from 15 residues. V shed 5 bases and J 4 bases; nucleotides not matched to a gene: 5. The CDR3 is CASSVLAGVYNEQFF. Here the CDR3 DNA reads TGTGCCAGCAGCGTGCTAGCGGGAGTTTACAATGAGCAGTTCTTC.

The chain links TRBV5-4 to TRBJ2-3; 7 positions match TRBD2. The CDR3 covers 14 residues. V gave up 4 bases and J gave up 5 bases; unmatched junction bases: 7. CDR1 and CDR2 from the germline V gene are SGHNT and YYREEE (reference sequence). The CDR3 sequence: CASSGGDQRDTQYF. The CDR3, as DNA: TGTGCCAGCAGCGGGGGGGACCAGAGAGATACGCAGTATTTT.